This TCR beta chain emerged from a study of blood T cell repertoires in COVID-19. Study-wide context: Italy, Spain and the United States were the sources of the convalescent and acute COVID-19 samples. PBMCs, B-cell-depleted T cells, or T cells provided the cDNA or gDNA that made up the material.

This clone was picked up one time. The CDR3 contains 13 residues. V lost 0 bases to trimming and J lost 5 bases, with 6 bases between them. Looked up from germline, CDR1 is LNHNV and CDR2 is YYDKDF (reference sequence). Original processing notes: Reference gene primer amplification yielded estimated nucleated cell counts. Profiled with immunoSEQ multiplex PCR; TCRdb holds only in-frame clones, not every one. For V, J and clone size, that table is used; D and trimming come from the DNA. This sample yields tens of thousands of clones, of which 88% are seen a single time; about 7.7% belongs to the top ten.

The TCR was taken from a woman aged 50 to 60 with active COVID-19. Material for sequencing was peripheral blood. The V gene is TRBV15, the J gene TRBJ2-3, with D possibly TRBD1 on 5 matching bases. As DNA, the CDR3 is TGTGCCACCAGCAGAGATCAGGGAGATACGCAGTATTTT. Translated, it gives CATSRDQGDTQYF.